This is a list of T cell receptor beta chains from one sample in a study of technical replicates of blood from a handful of donors. Generated by immunoSEQ multiplex PCR, the TCRdb table keeps only in-frame clones and is missing some. The sample has 98,000 or so clones; approximately 95% are singletons. The sequencing sample was made of T cells isolated from PBMCs. The receptors stem from a human donor in good health. CDR3s include the opening cysteine and the closing phenylalanine or tryptophan. The D gene is left open where the match is weak. Where a row states a size, it is once, few, many or the class of an expanded clone; other rows omit it.

v_gene,j_gene,len,d_gene,abundance,CDR3aa,CDR3nt
TRBV19,TRBJ1-1,14,-,-,CASSIAQGYTEAFF,TGTGCCAGTAGTATCGCACAGGGCTACACTGAAGCTTTCTTT
TRBV28,TRBJ2-7,15,TRBD1,-,CASSLPGTGGIEQYF,TGTGCCAGCAGTCTCCCTGGGACAGGGGGCATCGAGCAGTACTTC
TRBV6-1,TRBJ2-3,16,-,once,CASSDDLASSTDTQYF,TGTGCCAGCAGTGATGATTTAGCGTCTAGCACAGATACGCAGTATTTT
TRBV5-5,TRBJ2-7,16,TRBD1,-,CASSLGDRGQFYEQYF,TGTGCCAGCAGCTTAGGCGACAGGGGCCAGTTCTACGAGCAGTACTTC
TRBV21-1,TRBJ2-1,18,-,-,CASSSPRGGSGPYNEQFF,TGTGCCAGCAGCTCCCCCAGAGGAGGTAGCGGACCGTACAATGAGCAGTTCTTC
TRBV11-2,TRBJ2-1,14,-,-,CASTSDGQGNEQFF,TGTGCCAGCACCTCGGACGGGCAGGGCAATGAGCAGTTCTTC
TRBV2,TRBJ2-5,15,-,once,CASRTAGRYAETQYF,TGTGCCAGCCGCACGGCGGGGCGGTACGCGGAGACCCAGTACTTC
TRBV13,TRBJ2-7,17,TRBD2,-,CASSFLGGLAGYYEQYF,TGTGCCAGCAGCTTCCTGGGGGGGCTAGCGGGTTACTACGAGCAGTACTTC
TRBV11-3,TRBJ1-5,15,-,-,CASSLSGGSNQPQHF,TGTGCCAGCAGCTTATCGGGGGGCAGCAATCAGCCCCAGCATTTT
TRBV4-1,TRBJ2-5,16,TRBD2,-,CASSQGLAPIQETQYF,TGCGCCAGCAGCCAAGGACTAGCCCCAATTCAAGAGACCCAGTACTTC
TRBV19,TRBJ1-1,14,-,-,CASSRVGAYTEAFF,TGTGCCAGTAGTAGGGTGGGGGCTTACACTGAAGCTTTCTTT
TRBV5-6,TRBJ2-7,16,TRBD2,-,CASSLDVASGGYEQYF,TGTGCCAGCAGCTTGGATGTGGCTAGCGGGGGCTACGAGCAGTACTTC
TRBV4-2,TRBJ1-1,15,TRBD1,-,CASSQGDRGRNEAFF,TGTGCCAGCAGCCAAGGAGACAGGGGGAGGAATGAAGCTTTCTTT
TRBV12-2,TRBJ2-3,15,-,-,CASRPVAGRTDTQYF,TGTGCAAGTCGCCCCGTGGCAGGGCGCACAGATACGCAGTATTTT
TRBV28,TRBJ1-1,10,TRBD1,-,CASQDRLAFF,TGTGCCAGCCAGGACAGGTTGGCTTTCTTT
TRBV29-1,TRBJ2-7,14,-,-,CSVEETGSSYEQYF,TGCAGCGTTGAAGAAACCGGGAGCTCCTACGAGCAGTACTTC
TRBV7-9,TRBJ1-1,13,-,-,CASSFHRTYEAFF,TGTGCCAGCAGCTTTCACAGGACATATGAAGCTTTCTTT
TRBV7-9,TRBJ2-7,15,-,once,CASSSPGTPSYEQYF,TGTGCCAGCAGCTCACCGGGAACCCCCTCCTACGAGCAGTACTTC
TRBV28,TRBJ1-1,12,TRBD1,-,CASSLTGERAFF,TGTGCCAGCAGTCTTACAGGGGAGCGAGCTTTCTTT
TRBV15,TRBJ1-1,15,-,-,CATSRGMGRDTEAFF,TGTGCCACCAGCAGAGGGATGGGGAGGGACACTGAAGCTTTCTTT
TRBV13,TRBJ2-7,16,-,-,CASGASRWMYSYEQYF,TGTGCCAGCGGAGCCTCTCGGTGGATGTACTCCTACGAGCAGTACTTC
TRBV7-3,TRBJ2-3,16,TRBD2,-,CASSQSGGAPPDTQYF,TGTGCCAGCAGCCAAAGCGGGGGGGCCCCCCCAGATACGCAGTATTTT
TRBV18,TRBJ2-3,17,TRBD2,-,CASSPTRLAGDTDTQYF,TGTGCCAGCTCACCGACACGACTAGCGGGAGACACAGATACGCAGTATTTT
TRBV7-9,TRBJ2-2,19,TRBD1,-,CASRPNTLLTGDDTGELFF,TGTGCCAGCAGGCCGAACACCTTACTTACAGGGGACGACACCGGGGAGCTGTTTTTT
TRBV5-4,TRBJ1-2,16,TRBD1,once,CASSLAGGTGSAGYTF,TGTGCCAGCAGCTTGGCCGGGGGGACAGGGTCTGCTGGCTACACCTTC
TRBV19,TRBJ2-3,15,-,-,CASTMAGHGLDTQYF,TGTGCCAGTACCATGGCGGGCCACGGGTTAGATACGCAGTATTTT
TRBV15,TRBJ2-5,15,TRBD2,-,CATSRGTSGQETQYF,TGTGCCACCAGCAGGGGGACTAGCGGCCAAGAGACCCAGTACTTC
TRBV5-6,TRBJ1-1,13,TRBD1,-,CASSLDRDTEAFF,TGTGCCAGCAGCCTGGACAGGGACACTGAAGCTTTCTTT
TRBV6-5,TRBJ1-2,14,-,-,CASSYSGGNYGYTF,TGTGCCAGCAGTTACTCGGGGGGAAACTATGGCTACACCTTC
TRBV21-1,TRBJ2-7,13,-,-,CASSKNSRYEQYF,TGTGCCAGCAGCAAAAACAGCAGATACGAGCAGTACTTC
TRBV7-6,TRBJ1-4,13,TRBD1,-,CASSFLTGRKLFF,TGTGCCAGCAGCTTTTTGACAGGGCGGAAACTGTTTTTT
TRBV5-1,TRBJ2-7,16,TRBD2,-,CASSGYYAAGAYEQYF,TGCGCCAGCAGCGGGTATTATGCAGCGGGGGCCTACGAGCAGTACTTC
TRBV4-1,TRBJ1-5,17,-,-,CASSHNTRPAAEQPQHF,TGCGCCAGCAGCCACAATACCCGGCCGGCGGCCGAACAGCCCCAGCATTTT
TRBV5-6,TRBJ2-3,14,TRBD1,once,CASRETGGLNTQYF,TGTGCCAGCAGGGAGACAGGGGGCTTGAATACGCAGTATTTT
TRBV15,TRBJ1-1,15,TRBD1,-,CATSSDRGKSTEAFF,TGTGCCACCAGCAGTGACAGGGGGAAATCCACTGAAGCTTTCTTT
TRBV11-2,TRBJ1-1,11,-,-,CASSLDTGAFF,TGTGCCAGCAGCTTAGATACCGGAGCTTTCTTT
TRBV6-1,TRBJ2-7,15,TRBD1,-,CASSEAGQGVYEQYF,TGTGCCAGCAGTGAAGCTGGACAGGGGGTCTACGAGCAGTACTTC
TRBV19,TRBJ1-1,13,-,-,CASMIDGNTEAFF,TGTGCCAGTATGATAGACGGTAACACTGAAGCTTTCTTT
TRBV10-3,TRBJ2-1,20,TRBD2,-,CAISESTKGSGGAAYNEQFF,TGTGCCATCAGTGAGTCCACTAAGGGAAGCGGGGGGGCGGCCTACAATGAGCAGTTCTTC
TRBV7-9,TRBJ2-7,15,TRBD2,-,CASSLKGGSTYEQYF,TGTGCCAGCAGCTTAAAAGGCGGGAGCACCTACGAGCAGTACTTC
TRBV5-5,TRBJ1-2,13,-,-,CASSLESGYGYTF,TGTGCCAGCAGCTTGGAGTCAGGGTATGGCTACACCTTC
TRBV25-1,TRBJ2-3,15,-,-,CASSEDSASIHGQYF,TGTGCCAGCAGTGAAGACTCCGCCTCGATTCATGGGCAGTATTTT
TRBV4-1,TRBJ2-5,15,-,-,CASSPTTRTEETQYF,TGCGCCAGCAGCCCGACGACTAGAACGGAAGAGACCCAGTACTTC
TRBV5-4,TRBJ2-6,20,TRBD1,once,CASSPLVGQGRGSGANVLTF,TGTGCCAGCAGCCCACTGGTGGGACAGGGTAGGGGCTCTGGGGCCAACGTCCTGACTTTC